The 18 T cell receptor beta chains listed next were all sequenced from one sample in a study of cytomegalovirus exposure and HLA in healthy donors. Here immunoSEQ multiplex PCR was the method, and the copy in TCRdb shows in-frame clones only, minus some. Of 150,000 to 200,000 clones listed, around 85% are singletons. The sample was PBMCs. The receptors were sampled from a man under 40 in good health and CMV-seropositive.

The chain is built from TRBV7-8 and TRBJ2-1; TRBD1 aligns across 9 bases. J lost 7 bases, V lost 4 bases, and 8 bases had no gene match. The CDR3 consists of 15 residues. Germline V gene data show CDR1 as SGHVS and CDR2 as FQNEAQ. The CDR3 reads CASSSPGQGMNEQFF. The DNA of the CDR3 is TGTGCCAGCAGCTCGCCGGGACAGGGAATGAATGAGCAGTTCTTC.

The chain recombines TRBV14 with TRBJ2-3; D is ambiguous. This CDR3 spans 13 amino acids. Germline lookup yields CDR1 SGHDN and CDR2 FVKESK. Trimming stripped 4 bases from V and 11 bases from J, with 16 bases between. This chain's CDR3 is CASSPYPVTGQYF. DNA of the CDR3: TGTGCCAGCAGCCCTTATCCGGTGACGGGGCAGTATTTT.

The table lists this clone with many counts. This rearrangement joins TRBV4-3 to TRBJ2-6, with 8 bases fitting TRBD1. V dropped 3 bases and J dropped 2; count of bases not matched to a gene: 3. CDR3 size: 16 residues. Looked up from germline, CDR1 is LGHNA and CDR2 is YSLEER. The CDR3 sequence is CASSQEQGAGANVLTF. CDR3 coding DNA: TGCGCCAGCAGCCAGGAACAGGGGGCTGGGGCCAACGTCCTGACTTTC.

The chain uses TRBV5-1 and TRBJ2-7; TRBD2 is a possible D gene (5 bases). CDR1 is SGHRS and CDR2 is YFSETQ in the germline V gene. The CDR3 is 14 amino acids. V was shortened by 1 base and J by 7 bases, with 15 bases between the two germline ends. CDR3 amino acids: CASSLFWISGEQYF. CDR3 nucleotide sequence: TGCGCCAGCAGCTTGTTCTGGATATCGGGAGAGCAGTACTTC.

This rearrangement joins TRBV27 to TRBJ1-5, with 8 positions matching TRBD1. The CDR3 extends over 16 amino acids. The germline CDR1 and CDR2 sequences are MNHEY and SMNVEV (reference sequence). The V and J ends lost 3 bases and 0 bases, in that order; junction bases with no gene match: 4. The CDR3 bases are TGTGCCAGCAGTTTTCCGGACAGGGATAGCAATCAGCCCCAGCATTTT. It translates to CASSFPDRDSNQPQHF.

The chain uses TRBV29-1 and TRBJ2-7; 10 nucleotides match TRBD1. The trim removed 5 bases at V and 6 bases at J, leaving 10 bases unmatched. Germline lookup yields CDR1 SQVTM and CDR2 ANQGSEA. The CDR3 spans 14 residues. For the CDR3, the DNA is TGCAGCGTTACCGGGACAGGGGTTTCTTCCGAGCAGTACTTC. Its protein product is CSVTGTGVSSEQYF.

This chain links TRBV4-2 with TRBJ1-2; maybe TRBD1 (6 bases). The germline V gene has CDR1 LGHNA and CDR2 YNFKEQ. The CDR3 consists of 13 residues. V lost 0 bases and J lost 7, with 9 bases in between. CDR3 amino acids: CASSQDAGVGYTF. CDR3 DNA sequence: TGTGCCAGCAGCCAAGATGCAGGGGTTGGCTACACCTTC.

CDR3: CASSLGGGEKLFF. The CDR3 region has the DNA TGTGCCAGCAGCTTAGGGGGCGGGGAAAAACTGTTTTTT. The rearrangement uses TRBV13 and TRBJ1-4; D unclear. The germline V gene encodes CDR1 PRHDT and CDR2 FYEKMQ (reference sequence). V was pared by 0 bases and J by 8 bases, with 7 bases between. The CDR3 contains 13 residues.

This clone occurred once. The genes are TRBV11-2 and TRBJ2-5; 11 nucleotides agree with TRBD1. The CDR3 runs to 15 residues. With 3 bases clipped from V and 5 bases from J, the junction kept 5 bases outside the gene matches. Germline CDR1 SGHAT, CDR2 FQNNGV. CDR3 protein: CASSLGQGEMETQYF. Here the CDR3 DNA reads TGTGCCAGCAGCTTGGGACAGGGGGAAATGGAGACCCAGTACTTC. Full variable domain (outside the CDR3, taken from reference TRBV11-2 and TRBJ2-5): EAGVAQSPRYKIIEKRQSVAFWCNPISGHATLYWYQQILGQGPKLLIQFQNNGVVDDSQLPKDRFSAERLKGVDSTLKIQPAKLEDSAVYLCASSLGQGEMETQYFGPGTRLLVL.

CDR3 DNA: TGTGCCAGCAGTGGGCTACTAGCGGGGGGGCTAGGTAAGCAGTTCTTC. It codes for CASSGLLAGGLGKQFF. The rearrangement links TRBV6-1 to TRBJ2-1; 13 bases are shared with TRBD2. CDR1 is MNHNS and CDR2 is SASEGT in the germline V gene. The CDR3 totals 16 residues. Trimming cost V 4 bases and J 11 bases; bases outside gene matches: 11.

The V gene is TRBV7-2, the J gene TRBJ2-1, with 10 positions matching TRBD1. CDR3 length: 18 amino acids. The germline CDR1 and CDR2 sequences are SGHTA and FQGNSA. V shed 5 bases and J 8 bases; nucleotides not matched to a gene: 18. The CDR3, as DNA: TGTGCCAGCAGCAAAAAGCCCTCGACAGGGGGCACGTTCGATGAGCAGTTCTTC. Its translation: CASSKKPSTGGTFDEQFF.

The chain recombines TRBV28 with TRBJ1-3; 9 bases map to TRBD1. The V segment lost 8 bases and the J segment 0 bases; nucleotides outside the gene matches: 11. CDR3 length: 17 amino acids. Looked up from germline, CDR1 is MDHEN and CDR2 is SYDVKM. CDR3 bases: TGTGCCAGCTGCTTACAGGGGGCTGGTTTCTCTGGAAACACCATATATTTT. It codes for CASCLQGAGFSGNTIYF.

This rearrangement joins TRBV10-3 to TRBJ1-4; 7 bases fit TRBD1. This CDR3 is built from 15 residues. The junction had 7 bases not matched to a gene; V was cut back by 5 bases and J by 4 bases. Per the germline V gene, CDR1 is ENHRY and CDR2 is SYGVKD. The CDR3 here is CAISKQGSLNEKLFF. The CDR3 bases are TGTGCCATCAGTAAACAGGGGAGCCTTAATGAAAAACTGTTTTTT.

The table lists this clone with a count of one. The chain has TRBV4-1 and TRBJ2-1; 7 bases fit TRBD2. J lost 0 bases, V lost 6 bases, and 8 bases had no gene match. Looked up from germline, CDR1 is MGHRA and CDR2 is YSYEKL. This CDR3 contains 16 residues. Here the CDR3 reads CASRESSGLSYNEQFF. CDR3 bases: TGCGCCAGCAGAGAGTCTAGCGGTCTCTCCTACAATGAGCAGTTCTTC.

The rearrangement joins TRBV19 to TRBJ1-5, with unresolved D. Germline CDR1 is LNHDA and CDR2 is SQIVND (reference sequence). The CDR3 consists of 14 residues. Trimming left V 10 bases short and J 3 bases short, with 16 bases between. The CDR3, as DNA: TGTGCCACCCGACGGGTATTCGACAATCAGCCCCAGCATTTT. Protein sequence: CATRRVFDNQPQHF. Together with reference TRBV19 and TRBJ1-5, the CDR3 gives the full variable domain: DGGITQSPKYLFRKEGQNVTLSCEQNLNHDAMYWYRQDPGQGLRLIYYSQIVNDFQKGDIAEGYSVSREKKESFPLTVTSAQKNPTAFYLCATRRVFDNQPQHFGDGTRLSIL.

This sequence joins TRBV6-5 and TRBJ2-1, with a possible D match to TRBD1 (5 bases). This CDR3 is 13 amino acids long. V was trimmed by 6 bases and J by 4 bases, leaving 10 bases between them. In germline, CDR1 is MNHEY, CDR2 SVGAGI. The CDR3 region is CASRINRYNEQFF. CDR3 nucleotide sequence: TGTGCCAGCAGAATTAACAGGTACAATGAGCAGTTCTTC.

This chain connects TRBV7-8 to TRBJ2-7, with 9 positions matching TRBD1. This CDR3 spans 16 amino acids. The germline CDR1 and CDR2 sequences are SGHVS and FQNEAQ. J gave up 5 bases and V 4 bases, and 12 bases lay outside the gene matches. The CDR3 spells CASSSPGQGSFDEQYF. CDR3 sequence (DNA): TGTGCCAGCAGCTCACCGGGACAGGGAAGTTTCGACGAGCAGTACTTC.

The V call is TRBV29-1, the J call TRBJ2-2; D possibly corresponds to TRBD1 (6 bases). This CDR3 is 11 amino acids long. Germline CDR1 and CDR2: SQVTM and ANQGSEA. CDR3 loop: CRGADTGELFF. The CDR3 DNA is TGCAGGGGGGCGGACACCGGGGAGCTGTTTTTT.